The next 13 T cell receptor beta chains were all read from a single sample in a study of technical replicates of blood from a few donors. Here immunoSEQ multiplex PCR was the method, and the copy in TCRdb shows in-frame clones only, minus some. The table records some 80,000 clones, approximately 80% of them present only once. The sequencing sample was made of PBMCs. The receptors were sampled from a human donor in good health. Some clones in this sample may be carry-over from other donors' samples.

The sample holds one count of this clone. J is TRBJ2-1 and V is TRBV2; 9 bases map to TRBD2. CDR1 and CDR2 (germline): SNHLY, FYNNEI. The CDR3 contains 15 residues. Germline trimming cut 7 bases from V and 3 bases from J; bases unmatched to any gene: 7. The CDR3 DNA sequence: TGTGCCAGCAAAGAGGAGACTAGCGGCTACAATGAGCAGTTCTTC. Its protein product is CASKEETSGYNEQFF.

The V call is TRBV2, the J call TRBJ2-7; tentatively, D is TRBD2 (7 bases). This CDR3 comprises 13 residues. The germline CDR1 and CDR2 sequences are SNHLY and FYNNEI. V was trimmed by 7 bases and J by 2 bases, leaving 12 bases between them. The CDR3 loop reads CASKRDNPYEQYF. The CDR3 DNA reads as TGTGCCAGCAAGCGGGACAACCCCTACGAGCAGTACTTC.

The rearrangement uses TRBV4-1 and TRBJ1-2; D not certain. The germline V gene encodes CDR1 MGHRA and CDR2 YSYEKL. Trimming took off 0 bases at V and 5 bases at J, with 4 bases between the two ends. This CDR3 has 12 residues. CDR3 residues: CASSQDMYGYTF. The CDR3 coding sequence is TGCGCCAGCAGCCAAGATATGTATGGCTACACCTTC.

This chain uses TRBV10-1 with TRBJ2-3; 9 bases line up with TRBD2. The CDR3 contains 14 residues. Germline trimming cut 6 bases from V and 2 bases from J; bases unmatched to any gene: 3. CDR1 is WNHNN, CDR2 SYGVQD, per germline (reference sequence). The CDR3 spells CASRVAGATDTQYF. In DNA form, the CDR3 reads TGCGCCAGCAGGGTAGCGGGAGCCACAGATACGCAGTATTTT.

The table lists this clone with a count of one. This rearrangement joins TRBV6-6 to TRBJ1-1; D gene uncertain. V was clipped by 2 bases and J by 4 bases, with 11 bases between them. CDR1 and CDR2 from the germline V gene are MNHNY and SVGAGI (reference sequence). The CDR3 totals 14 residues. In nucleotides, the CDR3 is TGTGCCAGCAGTTACCCCGGGGAGGGCACTGAAGCTTTCTTT. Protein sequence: CASSYPGEGTEAFF.

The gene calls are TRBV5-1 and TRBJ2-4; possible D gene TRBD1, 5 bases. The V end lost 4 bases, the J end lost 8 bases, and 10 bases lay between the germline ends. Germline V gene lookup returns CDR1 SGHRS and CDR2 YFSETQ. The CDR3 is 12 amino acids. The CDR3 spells CASSPQGDIQYF. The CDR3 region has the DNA TGCGCCAGCAGCCCCCAAGGGGACATTCAGTACTTC.

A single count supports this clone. This chain's CDR3 is CASSDSSGVYEQYF. The CDR3 nucleotides are TGTGCCAGCAGTGACAGCTCGGGAGTCTACGAGCAGTACTTC. V usage is TRBV2 and J usage is TRBJ2-7, with D maybe TRBD2 (6 bases). V was pared by 3 bases and J by 3 bases, with 12 bases between. CDR1 and CDR2 (germline): SNHLY, FYNNEI. The CDR3 is 14 amino acids.

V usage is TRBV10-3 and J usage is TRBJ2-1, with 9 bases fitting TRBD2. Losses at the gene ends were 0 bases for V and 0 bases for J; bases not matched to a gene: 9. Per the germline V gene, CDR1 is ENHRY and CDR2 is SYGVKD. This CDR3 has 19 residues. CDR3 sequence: CAISESRLAGSSSYNEQFF. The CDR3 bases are TGTGCCATCAGTGAGTCGAGGCTAGCGGGGTCGAGCTCCTACAATGAGCAGTTCTTC.

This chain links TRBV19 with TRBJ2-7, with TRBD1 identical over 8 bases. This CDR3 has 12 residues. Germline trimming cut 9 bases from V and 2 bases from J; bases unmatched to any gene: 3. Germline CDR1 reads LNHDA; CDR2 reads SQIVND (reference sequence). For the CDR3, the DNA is TGTGCCAGCAAGGACAGGGCCTACGAGCAGTACTTC. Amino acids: CASKDRAYEQYF.

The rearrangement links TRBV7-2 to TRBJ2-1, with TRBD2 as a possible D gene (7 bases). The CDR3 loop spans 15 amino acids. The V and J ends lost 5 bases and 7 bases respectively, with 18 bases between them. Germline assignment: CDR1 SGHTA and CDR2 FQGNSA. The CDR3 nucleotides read TGTGCCAGCAGCCCATTGGGGCGGGGGCCGAATGAGCAGTTCTTC. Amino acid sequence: CASSPLGRGPNEQFF.

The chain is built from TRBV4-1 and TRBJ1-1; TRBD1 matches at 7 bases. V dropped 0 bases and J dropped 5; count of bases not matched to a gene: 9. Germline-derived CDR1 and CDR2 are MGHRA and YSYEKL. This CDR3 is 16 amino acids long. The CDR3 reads CASSQEGQRAATEAFF. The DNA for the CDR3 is TGCGCCAGCAGCCAAGAGGGACAGAGAGCTGCAACTGAAGCTTTCTTT.

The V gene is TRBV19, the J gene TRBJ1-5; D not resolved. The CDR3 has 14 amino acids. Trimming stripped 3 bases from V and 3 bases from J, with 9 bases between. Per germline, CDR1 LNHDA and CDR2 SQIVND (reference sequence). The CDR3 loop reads CASSIGQLNQPQHF. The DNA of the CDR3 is TGTGCCAGTAGTATTGGGCAGCTCAATCAGCCCCAGCATTTT.

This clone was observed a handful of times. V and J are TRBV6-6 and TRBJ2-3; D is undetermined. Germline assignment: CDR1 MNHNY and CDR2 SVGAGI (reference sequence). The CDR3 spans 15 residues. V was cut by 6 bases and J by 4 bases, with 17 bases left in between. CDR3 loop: CASSQNRDLPDTQYF. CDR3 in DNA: TGTGCCAGCAGCCAGAACCGAGACTTGCCAGATACGCAGTATTTT.